Below, 27 T cell receptor beta chains from the same sample are listed, as sequenced in a study of T cells in tuberculosis. Specified time point: new active TB diagnosis, blood taken before or within 7 days of starting treatment. Assay: immunoSEQ multiplex PCR; the TCRdb copy retains only in-frame clones and omits some. The sample includes approximately 46,000 clones, about 95% of them seen just once. This material consisted of PBMCs, taken at tuberculosis diagnosis. The receptors derive from an adult with tuberculosis.

CDR3 amino acids: CAISERTGEGGYTF. The CDR3 DNA reads as TGTGCCATCAGTGAGCGGACAGGGGAAGGTGGCTACACCTTC. The gene calls are TRBV10-3 and TRBJ1-2, with 9 bases fitting TRBD1. CDR3 length: 14 residues. Trimming at V came to 2 bases and at J to 7 bases, leaving 5 bases not matched to a gene. The germline gives CDR1 ENHRY, CDR2 SYGVKD.

V usage is TRBV15 and J usage is TRBJ2-3; 9 bases fit TRBD1. This CDR3 is 14 amino acids long. In germline, CDR1 is LNHNV, CDR2 YYDKDF (reference sequence). J lost 6 bases, V lost 5 bases, and 6 bases had no gene match. In DNA, the CDR3 is TGTGCCACCAGCCGGGACAGGGCCGGGGATACGCAGTATTTT. It translates to CATSRDRAGDTQYF.

The chain has TRBV5-1 and TRBJ2-3; 10 bases agree with TRBD2. This CDR3 comprises 13 residues. The V gene end was trimmed by 3 bases and the J gene end by 8 bases; junction bases not matched to a gene: 3. Germline CDR1 is SGHRS and CDR2 is YFSETQ. This CDR3 reads CASSSASGSTQYF. Written as DNA, the CDR3 is TGCGCCAGCAGCTCCGCTAGCGGGAGTACGCAGTATTTT.

The chain links TRBV7-9 to TRBJ1-1; D may be TRBD1 (5 bases). From germline, CDR1 is SEHNR and CDR2 FQNEAQ (reference sequence). CDR3 size: 12 residues. V lost 5 bases, J lost 4 bases, and 8 bases lay in between. The CDR3: CASSSTGTEAFF. CDR3 sequence (DNA): TGTGCCAGCAGCAGTACAGGCACTGAAGCTTTCTTT.

V and J are TRBV10-3 and TRBJ2-3, with 7 positions matching TRBD2. CDR1 and CDR2 (germline): ENHRY, SYGVKD. After removal of 2 bases from V and 3 bases from J, the junction contained 5 bases not matched to a gene. This CDR3 comprises 15 residues. This chain's CDR3 is CAISERGVATDTQYF. The CDR3 DNA is TGTGCCATCAGTGAGCGGGGGGTAGCAACAGATACGCAGTATTTT.

The rearrangement links TRBV15 to TRBJ1-6, with 7 bases matching TRBD1. Germline CDR1 is LNHNV and CDR2 is YYDKDF (reference sequence). With 0 bases clipped from V and 6 bases from J, the junction kept 8 bases outside the gene matches. CDR3 length equals 17 residues. The CDR3 DNA reads as TGTGCCACCAGCAGAGATGATAGGGGACAGTCTAATTCACCCCTCCACTTT. Its translation is CATSRDDRGQSNSPLHF.

This sequence joins TRBV5-3 and TRBJ2-7; 9 bases fit TRBD1. TRBV5-3 is an open reading frame whose function is uncertain. The CDR3 is 15 amino acids. The trim removed 4 bases at V and 0 bases at J, leaving 5 bases unmatched. CDR3 protein: CARSPGQGSSYEQYF. The CDR3 bases are TGTGCCAGAAGCCCTGGACAGGGGAGCTCCTACGAGCAGTACTTC.

The V call is TRBV7-2, the J call TRBJ2-7, with 9 bases that match TRBD1. The trim removed 5 bases at V and 3 bases at J, leaving 14 bases unmatched. The CDR3 consists of 17 residues. Germline-derived CDR1 and CDR2 are SGHTA and FQGNSA. Here the CDR3 reads CASSNNLGQGSIYEQYF. CDR3 nucleotides: TGTGCCAGCAGCAACAACCTGGGACAGGGCAGTATCTACGAGCAGTACTTC.

This clone has only one observation. This chain joins TRBV5-1 and TRBJ2-1; the match to TRBD2 covers 11 bases. Germline assignment: CDR1 SGHRS and CDR2 YFSETQ. CDR3 size: 17 residues. The J segment lost 0 bases and the V segment lost 0 bases, leaving 2 bases of the junction unmatched. CDR3 in DNA: TGCGCCAGCAGCTTGGCTGGGACTAGCGGCTCCTACAATGAGCAGTTCTTC. Amino acids: CASSLAGTSGSYNEQFF.

This clone was picked up one time. The chain uses TRBV11-2 and TRBJ1-1; D possibly corresponds to TRBD1 (5 bases). Germline V gene data show CDR1 as SGHAT and CDR2 as FQNNGV. The CDR3 contains 14 residues. Trimming shortened V by 1 base and J by 4 bases, and 10 bases separated the two germline ends. CDR3 sequence: CASSLVPGSTEAFF. Here the CDR3 DNA reads TGTGCCAGCAGCTTAGTCCCAGGGTCCACTGAAGCTTTCTTT. Complete variable domain (other parts from reference TRBV11-2 and TRBJ1-1): EAGVAQSPRYKIIEKRQSVAFWCNPISGHATLYWYQQILGQGPKLLIQFQNNGVVDDSQLPKDRFSAERLKGVDSTLKIQPAKLEDSAVYLCASSLVPGSTEAFFGQGTRLTVV.

The chain uses TRBV7-9 and TRBJ2-5; the D gene is possibly TRBD1 (6 bases). The CDR3 totals 15 residues. Trimming stripped 5 bases from V and 5 bases from J, with 18 bases between. Germline V CDR1 and CDR2: SEHNR, FQNEAQ (reference sequence). The CDR3 sequence: CASSHRTADPETQYF. The CDR3 DNA sequence: TGTGCCAGCAGCCACAGGACAGCCGACCCGGAGACCCAGTACTTC. Drawing the rest from reference TRBV7-9 and TRBJ2-5, the complete variable domain is DTGVSQNPRHKITKRGQNVTFRCDPISEHNRLYWYRQTLGQGPEFLTYFQNEAQLEKSRLLSDRFSAERPKGSFSTLEIQRTEQGDSAMYLCASSHRTADPETQYFGPGTRLLVL.

The chain is built from TRBV6-1 and TRBJ1-1; D ambiguous. The CDR3 extends over 11 amino acids. V lost 9 bases and J lost 1, with 6 bases in between. Per germline, CDR1 MNHNS and CDR2 SASEGT. DNA for the CDR3: TGTGCCAGTTCAAAGAACACTGAAGCTTTCTTT. It codes for CASSKNTEAFF.

The rearrangement joins TRBV12-5 to TRBJ2-2; D might be TRBD2 (6 bases). CDR1 is LGHNT and CDR2 is FRNRAP in the germline V gene. The CDR3 runs to 14 residues. V lost 2 bases, J lost 6 bases, and 10 bases lay in between. CDR3 sequence: CASGLRRAAGELFF. The CDR3 nucleotides are TGTGCTAGTGGTTTGAGGAGGGCCGCCGGGGAGCTGTTTTTT.

J is TRBJ1-1 and V is TRBV28; 9 bases fit TRBD1. Germline loops: CDR1 MDHEN, CDR2 SYDVKM. The V segment lost 7 bases and the J segment 5 bases; nucleotides outside the gene matches: 8. CDR3 size: 14 residues. CDR3 residues: CASTHPGQGTEAFF. CDR3 bases: TGTGCCAGCACCCACCCGGGACAGGGAACTGAAGCTTTCTTT.

This rearrangement joins TRBV19 to TRBJ2-7; 10 bases match TRBD1. V dropped 2 bases and J dropped 4; count of bases not matched to a gene: 5. Germline loops: CDR1 LNHDA, CDR2 SQIVND (reference sequence). This CDR3 is built from 15 residues. In DNA form, the CDR3 reads TGTGCCAGTAGTATAAAGGGACAGGGGAAGTACGAGCAGTACTTC. Amino acid sequence: CASSIKGQGKYEQYF. Looking up the rest from reference TRBV19 and TRBJ2-7 gives the full variable domain: DGGITQSPKYLFRKEGQNVTLSCEQNLNHDAMYWYRQDPGQGLRLIYYSQIVNDFQKGDIAEGYSVSREKKESFPLTVTSAQKNPTAFYLCASSIKGQGKYEQYFGPGTRLTVT.

The V gene is TRBV29-1, the J gene TRBJ2-7; 10 positions agree with TRBD2. Germline V CDR1 and CDR2: SQVTM, ANQGSEA. This CDR3 has 13 residues. V lost 3 bases, J lost 2 bases, and 1 base stayed unmatched. CDR3 in amino acids: CSVEGTSAYEQYF. CDR3 nucleotide sequence: TGCAGCGTTGAGGGGACTAGCGCCTACGAGCAGTACTTC.

The chain recombines TRBV18 with TRBJ1-2; 7 bases match TRBD1. Looked up from germline, CDR1 is KGHSH and CDR2 is LQKENI. V lost 4 bases, J lost 8 bases, and 7 bases stayed unmatched. CDR3 size: 13 residues. The chain's CDR3 is CASSLNDRDGYTF. DNA for the CDR3: TGTGCCAGCTCACTAAATGACAGGGACGGCTACACCTTC.

This chain joins TRBV5-6 and TRBJ2-5, with 10 bases lining up with TRBD2. The trim removed 4 bases at V and 3 bases at J, leaving 6 bases unmatched. The CDR3 totals 15 residues. In germline, CDR1 is SGHDT, CDR2 YYEEEE. CDR3 in DNA: TGTGCCAGCAGCGCCCTGGGACTAGCGAAAGAGACCCAGTACTTC. Translation: CASSALGLAKETQYF.

The chain employs TRBV28 and TRBJ2-1; 7 bases fit TRBD2. The germline gives CDR1 MDHEN, CDR2 SYDVKM. J was trimmed by 0 bases and V by 6 bases; bases with no gene match: 5. CDR3 length equals 15 residues. The CDR3 coding sequence is TGTGCCAGCAGACCAGCGGGAAACTCCTACAATGAGCAGTTCTTC. It is translated as CASRPAGNSYNEQFF.

This clone was seen only once. The chain is built from TRBV14 and TRBJ2-3; 11 positions match TRBD2. Germline V gene data show CDR1 as SGHDN and CDR2 as FVKESK. The CDR3 is 15 residues long. Germline trimming cut 4 bases from V and 3 bases from J; bases unmatched to any gene: 3. The CDR3 bases are TGTGCCAGCAGCCGCACTAGCGGGAGAACAGATACGCAGTATTTT. Protein sequence: CASSRTSGRTDTQYF.

This clone is a singleton in its sample. V is TRBV5-6 and J is TRBJ1-3; tentative D call: TRBD1 (5 bases). Trimming stripped 2 bases from V and 0 bases from J, with 9 bases between. The CDR3 loop spans 15 amino acids. Germline V gene lookup returns CDR1 SGHDT and CDR2 YYEEEE. This chain's CDR3 is CASSFTGNSGNTIYF. Written as DNA, the CDR3 is TGTGCCAGCAGCTTTACAGGAAACTCTGGAAACACCATATATTTT.

The count of this clone is one. The chain has TRBV9 and TRBJ2-1; 8 bases are shared with TRBD1. This CDR3 comprises 13 residues. V lost 2 bases to trimming and J lost 9 bases; unmatched junction nucleotides: 4. Germline assignment: CDR1 SGDLS and CDR2 YYNGEE. CDR3 in amino acids: CASSVPDRGEQFF. CDR3 bases: TGTGCCAGCAGCGTTCCCGACAGGGGTGAGCAGTTCTTC.

The rearrangement uses TRBV7-2 and TRBJ1-1; D remains ambiguous. V lost 2 bases and J 5 bases, leaving 9 bases between the germline ends. Germline lookup yields CDR1 SGHTA and CDR2 FQGNSA. CDR3 length equals 13 residues. The CDR3 sequence is CASSLSGVTEAFF. CDR3 bases: TGTGCCAGCAGCTTAAGCGGGGTGACTGAAGCTTTCTTT.

CDR3 sequence: CASSGVAGKETQYF. CDR3 coding DNA: TGTGCCAGCAGCGGTGTAGCGGGAAAAGAGACCCAGTACTTC. This chain connects TRBV5-6 to TRBJ2-5, with 8 nucleotides matching TRBD2. The J segment lost 3 bases and the V segment lost 4 bases, leaving 5 bases of the junction unmatched. The CDR3 runs 14 residues. The germline CDR1 and CDR2 sequences are SGHDT and YYEEEE.

The gene calls are TRBV7-9 and TRBJ1-2; 8 bases match TRBD1. The CDR3 is 16 amino acids. V dropped 5 bases and J dropped 2; count of bases not matched to a gene: 10. The germline V gene has CDR1 SEHNR and CDR2 FQNEAQ (reference sequence). Here the CDR3 reads CASSPARGQVNYGYTF. CDR3 DNA sequence: TGTGCCAGCAGCCCCGCTAGGGGACAGGTGAACTATGGCTACACCTTC. Complete variable domain (other parts from reference TRBV7-9 and TRBJ1-2): DTGVSQNPRHKITKRGQNVTFRCDPISEHNRLYWYRQTLGQGPEFLTYFQNEAQLEKSRLLSDRFSAERPKGSFSTLEIQRTEQGDSAMYLCASSPARGQVNYGYTFGSGTRLTVV.

Here the CDR3 reads CASGVAGGLYNEQFF. The CDR3 DNA reads as TGTGCCAGCGGAGTAGCGGGAGGACTATACAATGAGCAGTTCTTC. The chain combines TRBV9 with TRBJ2-1; 10 bases are a match to TRBD2. CDR1 and CDR2 (germline): SGDLS, YYNGEE. The CDR3 runs 15 residues. The V segment lost 7 bases and the J segment 4 bases; nucleotides outside the gene matches: 8.

This chain uses TRBV9 with TRBJ2-1, with 8 nucleotides matching TRBD2. The CDR3 totals 19 residues. CDR1 is SGDLS and CDR2 is YYNGEE in the germline V gene. The J segment lost 0 bases and the V segment lost 0 bases, leaving 11 bases of the junction unmatched. CDR3 sequence reads: CASSVVPGVAGNSYNEQFF. Written as DNA, the CDR3 is TGTGCCAGCAGCGTAGTCCCGGGGGTAGCGGGAAACTCCTACAATGAGCAGTTCTTC. The full variable domain, completed using reference TRBV9 and TRBJ2-1, is DSGVTQTPKHLITATGQRVTLRCSPRSGDLSVYWYQQSLDQGLQFLIQYYNGEERAKGNILERFSAQQFPDLHSELNLSSLELGDSALYFCASSVVPGVAGNSYNEQFFGPGTRLTVL.